This entry describes one T cell receptor beta chain. As yet, its antigen is unknown. The data were taken from a study of T cells in localized non-small cell lung cancer. Broader study findings: Sequencing was restricted to one tumor region; therefore, heterogeneity remains possible. Among the top 100 tumor clones, a median roughly 57 appeared in adjacent lung.

The method was immunoSEQ multiplex PCR; TCRdb's version includes in-frame clones alone and lacks a portion of them. The repertoire holds over 9,000 clones, with roughly 85% as singletons. Trimming shortened V by 4 bases and J by 4 bases, and 11 bases separated the two germline ends. The CDR3 extends over 13 amino acids. Germline V gene data show CDR1 as SGHTA and CDR2 as FQGNSA. The chain couples TRBV7-2 to TRBJ2-7; maybe TRBD1 (6 bases). The sequences come from peripheral blood, collected before any cancer treatment. This receptor was taken from a male donor aged 60 or older with stage III lung adenocarcinoma. This chain's CDR3 is CASSSVDSYEQYF. CDR3 nucleotides: TGTGCCAGCAGCTCCGTGGACAGTTACGAGCAGTACTTC.